A single sample is the source of the 32 T cell receptor beta chains below, sequenced in a study of T cell changes during pregnancy in multiple sclerosis. Only in-frame clones appear in the TCRdb table, and some are missing; sequencing was by immunoSEQ multiplex PCR. The sample holds tens of thousands of clones, roughly 90% seen once. Sequenced material: peripheral blood, taken in the first trimester of pregnancy. These TCRs come from a female donor in good health, enrolled as a control in a pregnancy study.

The chain is built from TRBV10-3 and TRBJ1-1; D gene ambiguous. Germline CDR1 and CDR2: ENHRY and SYGVKD. V was trimmed by 4 bases and J by 0 bases, leaving 6 bases between them. The CDR3 consists of 13 residues. As DNA, the CDR3 is TGTGCCATCAGTGTTAGAGTGAACACTGAAGCTTTCTTT. Protein sequence: CAISVRVNTEAFF.

The CDR3, as DNA: TGCGCCAGCAGCTTGGGGGACAGGGGGGACGAGCAGTACTTC. Its translation is CASSLGDRGDEQYF. The chain has TRBV5-1 and TRBJ2-7, with 11 bases matching TRBD1. The J segment lost 5 bases and the V segment lost 0 bases, leaving 1 base of the junction unmatched. From germline, CDR1 is SGHRS and CDR2 YFSETQ. The CDR3 runs 14 residues.

The chain employs TRBV19 and TRBJ1-2, with TRBD1 identical over 8 bases. The CDR3 contains 13 residues. Germline V CDR1 and CDR2: LNHDA, SQIVND (reference sequence). The V and J ends lost 6 bases and 7 bases, in that order; junction bases with no gene match: 7. The CDR3 sequence: CASSPGQGRGYTF. DNA of the CDR3: TGTGCCAGTAGCCCCGGACAGGGACGTGGCTACACCTTC.

The J gene is TRBJ2-3, the V gene TRBV5-1; 7 nucleotides align to TRBD2. This CDR3 comprises 16 residues. Trimming at V came to 0 bases and at J to 1 base, leaving 5 bases not matched to a gene. CDR1 and CDR2 from the germline V gene are SGHRS and YFSETQ. The CDR3 reads CASSLGGLAGTDTQYF. Here the CDR3 DNA reads TGCGCCAGCAGCTTGGGCGGGCTAGCGGGCACAGATACGCAGTATTTT.

A note on this clone: A read error may account for a junction end that differs from germline. The chain recombines TRBV6-6 with TRBJ1-2, with 8 bases lining up with TRBD1. CDR3 length: 12 amino acids. Germline loops: CDR1 MNHNY, CDR2 SVGAGI (reference sequence). Here the CDR3 DNA reads TGTGCCAGCAGTTACACACAGGGGGGAGTGGTGTTC. Its translation: CASSYTQGGVVF.

This chain connects TRBV19 to TRBJ2-1; 7 bases line up with TRBD2. Trimming removed 1 base from V and 8 bases from J; junction bases left unmatched: 11. The CDR3 is made up of 16 amino acids. Germline V CDR1 and CDR2: LNHDA, SQIVND (reference sequence). As DNA, the CDR3 is TGTGCCAGTAGTATAGGAGGCGGGGGAGGGTGGGATGAGCAGTTCTTC. Amino acids: CASSIGGGGGWDEQFF.

In this sample, this clone turned up once. The CDR3 here is CASSWGHAEDEQYF. CDR3 nucleotide sequence: TGTGCCAGCAGCTGGGGACATGCGGAAGACGAGCAGTACTTC. The V and J genes are TRBV11-2 and TRBJ2-7; the D gene is possibly TRBD1 (6 bases). Trimming shortened V by 4 bases and J by 5 bases, and 15 bases separated the two germline ends. This CDR3 has 14 residues. The germline V gene has CDR1 SGHAT and CDR2 FQNNGV.

V and J are TRBV7-3 and TRBJ2-3; tentative D call: TRBD2 (6 bases). This CDR3 has 14 amino acids. Germline V gene sequence: CDR1 SGHTA, CDR2 FQGTGA. V lost 5 bases to trimming and J lost 2 bases, with 11 bases between them. The CDR3 DNA follows: TGTGCCAGCAGCCCCGGGACTGTCACAGATACGCAGTATTTT. This encodes CASSPGTVTDTQYF. The variable domain in full, with the rest retrieved from reference TRBV7-3 and TRBJ2-3, is GAGVSQTPSNKVTEKGKYVELRCDPISGHTALYWYRQSLGQGPEFLIYFQGTGAADDSGLPNDRFFAVRPEGSVSTLKIQRTERGDSAVYLCASSPGTVTDTQYFGPGTRLTVL.

The chain couples TRBV29-1 to TRBJ1-2; 10 nucleotides align to TRBD1. Germline values: CDR1 SQVTM, CDR2 ANQGSEA. CDR3 length: 16 residues. V lost 2 bases and J lost 5; bases outside the gene matches: 11. The CDR3 here is CSVEQRGTGELYGYTF. The CDR3 nucleotides are TGCAGCGTTGAACAACGGGGGACAGGGGAACTATATGGCTACACCTTC.

The rearrangement joins TRBV7-2 to TRBJ2-5; 7 nucleotides line up with TRBD2. This CDR3 has 14 residues. Trimming took 1 base from V and 9 from J; bases not matched to a gene: 8. Germline CDR1 SGHTA, CDR2 FQGNSA. The CDR3 DNA is TGTGCCAGCAGCTTAGTCCCTAGTGCGGGAGCCCAGTACTTC. Its protein is CASSLVPSAGAQYF.

V and J are TRBV6-1 and TRBJ1-1; D unresolved. The germline V gene encodes CDR1 MNHNS and CDR2 SASEGT. V lost 3 bases to trimming and J lost 0 bases, with 11 bases between them. The CDR3 loop spans 15 amino acids. The CDR3 reads CASSDLRRMNTEAFF. The CDR3 coding sequence is TGTGCCAGCAGTGACCTCCGTCGTATGAACACTGAAGCTTTCTTT.

V is TRBV18 and J is TRBJ2-7, with 8 bases matching TRBD2. Germline CDR1 reads KGHSH; CDR2 reads LQKENI. The junction had 11 bases not matched to a gene; V was cut back by 11 bases and J by 5 bases. This CDR3 is built from 13 residues. The CDR3 DNA reads as TGTGCCGGGCATAGCGGGGTCGGCGACGAGCAGTACTTC. Its protein product is CAGHSGVGDEQYF. The complete variable domain, with remaining parts taken from reference TRBV18 and TRBJ2-7, reads NAGVMQNPRHLVRRRGQEARLRCSPMKGHSHVYWYRQLPEEGLKFMVYLQKENIIDESGMPKERFSAEFPKEGPSILRIQQVVRGDSAAYFCAGHSGVGDEQYFGPGTRLTVT.

The chain joins TRBV4-3 to TRBJ1-5; D may be TRBD1 (5 bases). Germline CDR1 is LGHNA and CDR2 is YSLEER. This CDR3 has 15 amino acids. The V gene lost 3 bases and the J gene lost 6 bases, with 15 bases spanning the gap. The CDR3, as DNA: TGCGCCAGCAGCCAGGTACTTGGGGGGACTCAGCCCCAGCATTTT. Translating gives CASSQVLGGTQPQHF.

The chain joins TRBV6-1 to TRBJ1-1, with 8 bases identical to TRBD1. With 5 bases clipped from V and 3 bases from J, the junction kept 5 bases outside the gene matches. The CDR3 loop spans 14 amino acids. CDR1 and CDR2 from the germline V gene are MNHNS and SASEGT. DNA for the CDR3: TGTGCCAGCAGTTCGGACAGGGCAGACACTGAAGCTTTCTTT. It codes for CASSSDRADTEAFF.

DNA of the CDR3: TGCGCCAGCAGCCGGGGCTGGGGGGAGAACACTGAAGCTTTCTTT. It is translated as CASSRGWGENTEAFF. The gene calls are TRBV4-1 and TRBJ1-1; a weak D match, TRBD1 (5 bases). V was clipped by 4 bases and J by 1 base, with 13 bases between them. This CDR3 comprises 15 residues. Germline V gives CDR1 MGHRA, CDR2 YSYEKL.

By share, this clone counts as medium-sized (0.01 to 0.1%). The chain uses TRBV9 and TRBJ2-1, with no clear D. In germline, CDR1 is SGDLS, CDR2 YYNGEE. V was cut by 0 bases and J by 6 bases, with 16 bases left in between. The CDR3 extends over 16 amino acids. The CDR3 is CASSVERAPMVNEQFF. CDR3 DNA: TGTGCCAGCAGCGTAGAGAGAGCTCCCATGGTCAATGAGCAGTTCTTC.

The CDR3 DNA reads as TGTGCCACCCGGACAGGGGGCTATAATTCACCCCTCCACTTT. Amino acid sequence: CATRTGGYNSPLHF. The genes are TRBV27 and TRBJ1-6; 10 bases align to TRBD1. Germline V gives CDR1 MNHEY, CDR2 SMNVEV (reference sequence). The CDR3 consists of 14 residues. J lost 3 bases, V lost 10 bases, and 3 bases had no gene match.

This clone was detected only once. The chain uses TRBV5-1 and TRBJ1-1; D is ambiguous. Trimming removed 3 bases from V and 0 bases from J, with 6 bases in between. The CDR3 totals 13 residues. From germline, CDR1 is SGHRS and CDR2 YFSETQ. CDR3 in DNA: TGCGCCAGCAGCTCCCAGGTGAACACTGAAGCTTTCTTT. Protein: CASSSQVNTEAFF.

This clone was detected once. The CDR3 DNA reads TGTGCCAGCAGCTTATATTGCTGTCGGACAGGGCTCCAAGAGACCCAGTACTTC. It encodes CASSLYCCRTGLQETQYF. The V call is TRBV7-3, the J call TRBJ2-5; 8 nucleotides align to TRBD1. V was pared by 2 bases and J by 1 base, with 12 bases of the junction left unmatched. This CDR3 comprises 18 residues. Germline V gives CDR1 SGHTA, CDR2 FQGTGA.

The rearrangement links TRBV19 to TRBJ1-5; a weak D match, TRBD1 (5 bases). Trimming removed 3 bases at V and 2 bases at J, with 8 bases between. Germline V gives CDR1 LNHDA, CDR2 SQIVND (reference sequence). The CDR3 has 14 amino acids. The CDR3: CASSMTVGNQPQHF. In nucleotides, the CDR3 is TGTGCCAGTAGTATGACAGTCGGCAATCAGCCCCAGCATTTT. Combining the CDR3 with reference TRBV19 and TRBJ1-5 gives the whole variable domain DGGITQSPKYLFRKEGQNVTLSCEQNLNHDAMYWYRQDPGQGLRLIYYSQIVNDFQKGDIAEGYSVSREKKESFPLTVTSAQKNPTAFYLCASSMTVGNQPQHFGDGTRLSIL.

This clone was recorded once. This chain joins TRBV16 and TRBJ1-1; 11 bases align to TRBD1. J gave up 0 bases and V 4 bases, and 4 bases lay outside the gene matches. CDR3 length equals 16 residues. Germline assignment: CDR1 KGHSY and CDR2 FQNENV. The CDR3 here is CASSPWDRGLNTEAFF. CDR3 nucleotides: TGTGCCAGCAGCCCCTGGGACAGGGGGTTGAACACTGAAGCTTTCTTT.

The V and J genes are TRBV6-1 and TRBJ1-4; D gene uncertain. V dropped 2 bases and J dropped 5 bases, with 6 bases sitting between them. Germline V gene sequence: CDR1 MNHNS, CDR2 SASEGT. This CDR3 region has 13 residues. The CDR3 sequence is CASSERENEKLFF. CDR3 bases: TGTGCCAGCAGTGAAAGAGAAAATGAAAAACTGTTTTTT.

The chain uses TRBV7-8 and TRBJ1-4; the D is unclear. Trimming cost V 3 bases and J 8 bases, with 10 bases left between them. CDR3 size: 13 residues. CDR1 is SGHVS and CDR2 is FQNEAQ in the germline V gene. CDR3 DNA: TGTGCCAGCAGCTTGCGGGGTGGGGAAAAACTGTTTTTT. Protein: CASSLRGGEKLFF.

This rearrangement joins TRBV2 to TRBJ1-2; D unresolved. The V and J ends lost 2 bases and 8 bases respectively, with 9 bases between them. Germline V gives CDR1 SNHLY, CDR2 FYNNEI. This CDR3 region has 12 residues. CDR3 nucleotide sequence: TGTGCCAGCAGTGAAAGACATACCGGCTACACCTTC. This codes for CASSERHTGYTF.

This clone was picked up one time. The rearrangement links TRBV27 to TRBJ1-3, with D unclear. Germline CDR1 is MNHEY and CDR2 is SMNVEV (reference sequence). The V and J ends lost 0 bases and 0 bases respectively, with 12 bases between them. This CDR3 has 17 residues. The CDR3 nucleotides are TGTGCCAGCAGTTTATCTTGGCCACCCTCCTCTGGAAACACCATATATTTT. It yields the protein CASSLSWPPSSGNTIYF.

This clone has just a few counts. CDR3 coding DNA: TGTGCCAGCAGCTTAGGACAGGGAAATCAGCCCCAGCATTTT. As protein: CASSLGQGNQPQHF. The rearrangement uses TRBV11-2 and TRBJ1-5, with 7 bases aligning to TRBD1. The CDR3 runs to 14 residues. CDR1 and CDR2 (germline): SGHAT, FQNNGV. V lost 1 base and J lost 4; bases outside the gene matches: 1.

This chain uses TRBV7-6 with TRBJ2-2; 9 bases are a match to TRBD1. Germline trimming cut 6 bases from V and 7 bases from J; bases unmatched to any gene: 6. The V gene's germline CDR1 is SGHVS and CDR2 FNYEAQ. The CDR3 covers 14 residues. For the CDR3, the DNA is TGTGCCAGCAGTCCACAGGGGGCGGGCGGGGAGCTGTTTTTT. Its protein product is CASSPQGAGGELFF. The whole variable domain, remainder taken from reference TRBV7-6 and TRBJ2-2, is GAGVSQSPRYKVTKRGQDVALRCDPISGHVSLYWYRQALGQGPEFLTYFNYEAQQDKSGLPNDRFSAERPEGSISTLTIQRTEQRDSAMYRCASSPQGAGGELFFGEGSRLTVL.

V usage is TRBV29-1 and J usage is TRBJ2-3; unclear D gene. The germline gives CDR1 SQVTM, CDR2 ANQGSEA. The CDR3 covers 14 residues. Trimming stripped 4 bases from V and 2 bases from J, with 13 bases between. Here the CDR3 reads CSVVRLPTTDTQYF. DNA for the CDR3: TGCAGCGTTGTCCGTCTACCAACCACAGATACGCAGTATTTT.

The chain uses TRBV7-8 and TRBJ2-7, with 8 positions matching TRBD2. Losses at the gene ends were 2 bases for V and 2 bases for J; bases not matched to a gene: 5. This CDR3 has 15 amino acids. CDR1 and CDR2 (germline): SGHVS, FQNEAQ. The CDR3 nucleotides read TGTGCCAGCAGCTTACCGGGACTAGAAGCCTACGAGCAGTACTTC. Protein product: CASSLPGLEAYEQYF.

The chain recombines TRBV30 with TRBJ2-3, with 8 bases aligning to TRBD1. This CDR3 is 16 amino acids long. Trimming at V came to 0 bases and at J to 2 bases, leaving 7 bases not matched to a gene. The germline CDR1 and CDR2 sequences are GTSNPN and SVGIG (reference sequence). CDR3 amino acids: CAWSVPTGVHTDTQYF. The CDR3 coding sequence is TGTGCCTGGAGTGTACCGACAGGGGTCCACACAGATACGCAGTATTTT. The full variable domain, in which reference TRBV30 and TRBJ2-3 provide the parts outside the CDR3, is SQTIHQWPATLVQPVGSPLSLECTVEGTSNPNLYWYRQAAGRGLQLLFYSVGIGQISSEVPQNLSASRPQDRQFILSSKKLLLSDSGFYLCAWSVPTGVHTDTQYFGPGTRLTVL.

The chain's CDR3 is CASAGWDEKLFF. CDR3 bases: TGTGCCAGCGCAGGGTGGGATGAAAAACTGTTTTTT. The chain combines TRBV14 with TRBJ1-4, with D possibly being TRBD1 (5 bases). This CDR3 has 12 amino acids. The V end lost 8 bases, the J end lost 6 bases, and 10 bases lay between the germline ends. Germline loops: CDR1 SGHDN, CDR2 FVKESK.

V is TRBV30 and J is TRBJ2-1, with 8 bases that match TRBD2. The trim removed 0 bases at V and 1 base at J, leaving 8 bases unmatched. Germline-derived CDR1 and CDR2 are GTSNPN and SVGIG (reference sequence). The CDR3 contains 17 residues. In DNA, the CDR3 is TGTGCCTGGAGTGTTAACGAGGGCGGGGGGTCCTACAATGAGCAGTTCTTC. It codes for CAWSVNEGGGSYNEQFF.